This T cell receptor (beta chain) was obtained from a study of blood T cell repertoires in COVID-19. Study as a whole: Samples of COVID-19 (acute and convalescent) were obtained from the United States, Italy and Spain. T cells, B-cell-depleted T cells, or PBMCs supplied cDNA or gDNA.

V shed 7 bases and J shed 10 bases, with 19 bases lying between them. Germline values: CDR1 MDHEN, CDR2 SYDVKM. The CDR3 sequence is 14 residues long. Original methodology: How many nucleated cells were present was estimated from reference gene primer amplification. Profiling relied on immunoSEQ multiplex PCR, and the TCRdb table lists in-frame clones only, not all of them. V and J calls and clone size come straight from that table; D and trimming were deduced from the DNA. The sample consists of 200,000 to 300,000 clones, around 80% of them appearing once. This TCR derives from a man aged 55-75 years with acute or convalescent COVID-19. V is TRBV28 and J is TRBJ1-4; TRBD1 might be the D (6 bases). Sequencing was carried out using peripheral blood. CDR3 nucleotide sequence: TGTGCCAGCACTCCGGGGGGGGCGTTGGGAAAACTGTTTTTT. It codes for CASTPGGALGKLFF.